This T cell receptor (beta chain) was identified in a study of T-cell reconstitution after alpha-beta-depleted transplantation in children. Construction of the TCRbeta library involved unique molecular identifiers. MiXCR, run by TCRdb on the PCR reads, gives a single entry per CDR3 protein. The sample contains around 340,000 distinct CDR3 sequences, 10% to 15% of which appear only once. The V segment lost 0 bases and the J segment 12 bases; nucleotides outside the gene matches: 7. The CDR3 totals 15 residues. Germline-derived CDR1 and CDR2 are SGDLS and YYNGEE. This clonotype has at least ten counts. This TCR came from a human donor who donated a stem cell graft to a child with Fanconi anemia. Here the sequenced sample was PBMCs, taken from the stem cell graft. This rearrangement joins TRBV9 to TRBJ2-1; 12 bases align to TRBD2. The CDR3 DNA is TGTGCCAGCAGCGTAGATACTAGCGGGGGGCAGAGGCAGTTCTTC. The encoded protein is CASSVDTSGGQRQFF.